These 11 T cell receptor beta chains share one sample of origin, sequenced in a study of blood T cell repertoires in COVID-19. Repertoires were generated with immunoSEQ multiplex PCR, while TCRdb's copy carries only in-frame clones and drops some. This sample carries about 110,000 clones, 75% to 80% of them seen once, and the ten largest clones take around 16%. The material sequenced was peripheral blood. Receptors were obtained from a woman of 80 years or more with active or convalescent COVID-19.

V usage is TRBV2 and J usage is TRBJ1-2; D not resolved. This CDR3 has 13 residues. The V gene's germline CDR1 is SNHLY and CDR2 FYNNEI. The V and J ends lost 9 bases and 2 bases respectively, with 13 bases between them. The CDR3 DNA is TGTGCCAGGGAAGGACTAACAAACTATGGCTACACCTTC. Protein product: CAREGLTNYGYTF.

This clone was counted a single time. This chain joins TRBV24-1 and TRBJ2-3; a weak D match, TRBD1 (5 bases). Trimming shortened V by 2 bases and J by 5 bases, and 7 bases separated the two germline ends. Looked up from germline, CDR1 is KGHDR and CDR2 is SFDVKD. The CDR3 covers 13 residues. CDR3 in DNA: TGTGCCACCAGTGATTACAGGCTAGATACGCAGTATTTT. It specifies CATSDYRLDTQYF.

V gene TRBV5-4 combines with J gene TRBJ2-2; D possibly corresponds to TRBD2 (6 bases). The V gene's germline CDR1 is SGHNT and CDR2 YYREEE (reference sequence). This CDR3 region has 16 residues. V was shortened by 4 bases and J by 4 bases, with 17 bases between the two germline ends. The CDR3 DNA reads TGTGCCAGCAGCATCTCCCCCCTCGGGGGCACCGGGGAGCTGTTTTTT. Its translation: CASSISPLGGTGELFF. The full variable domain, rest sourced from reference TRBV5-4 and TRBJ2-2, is ETGVTQSPTHLIKTRGQQVTLRCSSQSGHNTVSWYQQALGQGPQFIFQYYREEENGRGNFPPRFSGLQFPNYSSELNVNALELDDSALYLCASSISPLGGTGELFFGEGSRLTVL.

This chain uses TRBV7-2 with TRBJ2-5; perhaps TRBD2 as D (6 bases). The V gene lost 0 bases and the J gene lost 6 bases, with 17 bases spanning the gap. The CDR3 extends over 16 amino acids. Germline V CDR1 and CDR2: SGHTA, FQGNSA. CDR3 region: CASSLALDGRGKTQYF. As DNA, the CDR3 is TGTGCCAGCAGCTTAGCGCTCGACGGGAGAGGGAAGACCCAGTACTTC.

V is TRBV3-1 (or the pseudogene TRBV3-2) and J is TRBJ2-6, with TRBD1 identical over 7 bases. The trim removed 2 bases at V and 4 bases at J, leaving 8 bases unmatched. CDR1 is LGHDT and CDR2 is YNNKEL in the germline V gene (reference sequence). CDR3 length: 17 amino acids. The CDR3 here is CASSQRGGPMGANVLTF. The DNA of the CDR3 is TGTGCCAGCAGCCAACGAGGGGGCCCCATGGGGGCCAACGTCCTGACTTTC.

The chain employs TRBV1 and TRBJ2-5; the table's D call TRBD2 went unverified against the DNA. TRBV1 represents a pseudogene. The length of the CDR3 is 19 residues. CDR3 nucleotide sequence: TGCACCAGCAGCCAAGATCGGGGACTAGCGGGAGTAGCCCAAGAGACCCAGTACTTC. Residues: CTSSQDRGLAGVAQETQYF.

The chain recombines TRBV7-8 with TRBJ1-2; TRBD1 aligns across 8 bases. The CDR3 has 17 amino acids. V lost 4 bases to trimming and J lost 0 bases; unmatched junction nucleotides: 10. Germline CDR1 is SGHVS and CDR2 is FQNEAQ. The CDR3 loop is CASSSPRGRLANYGYTF. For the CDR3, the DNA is TGTGCCAGCAGCTCCCCCAGGGGGCGATTAGCTAACTATGGCTACACCTTC.

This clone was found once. In DNA, the CDR3 is TGTGCCAGTGTCCCAGGGGAACCATATGGCTACACCTTC. Its translation is CASVPGEPYGYTF. The chain joins TRBV2 to TRBJ1-2; possibly TRBD1 for D (6 bases). This CDR3 is built from 13 residues. Germline-derived CDR1 and CDR2 are SNHLY and FYNNEI. Trimming pared 9 bases from V and 5 bases from J, leaving 16 bases between.

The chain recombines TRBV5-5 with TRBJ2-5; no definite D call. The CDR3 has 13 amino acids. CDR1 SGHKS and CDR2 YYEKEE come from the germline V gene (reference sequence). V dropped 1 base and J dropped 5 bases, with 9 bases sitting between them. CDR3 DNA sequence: TGTGCCAGCAGCTTGTATACTATGGAGACCCAGTACTTC. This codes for CASSLYTMETQYF.

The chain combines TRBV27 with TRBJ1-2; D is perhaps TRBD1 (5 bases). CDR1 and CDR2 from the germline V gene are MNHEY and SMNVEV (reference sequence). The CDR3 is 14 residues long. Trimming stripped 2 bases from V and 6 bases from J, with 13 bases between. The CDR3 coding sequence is TGTGCCAGCAGTTTAGGGTGGGGGGGGAATGGCTACACCTTC. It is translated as CASSLGWGGNGYTF.

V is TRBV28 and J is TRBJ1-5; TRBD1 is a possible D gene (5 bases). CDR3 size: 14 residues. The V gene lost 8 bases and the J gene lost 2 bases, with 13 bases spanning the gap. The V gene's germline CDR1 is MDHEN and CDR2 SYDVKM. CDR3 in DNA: TGTGCCAGCTGGTCCGGGGGTGGCAATCAGCCCCAGCATTTT. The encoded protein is CASWSGGGNQPQHF.